This T cell receptor (beta chain) was captured in a study of T cell responses to AZD1222 COVID-19 vaccine. V lost 2 bases to trimming and J lost 2 bases, with 6 bases between them. The CDR3 has 12 residues. CDR1 is SQVTM, CDR2 ANQGSEA, per germline. Generated by immunoSEQ multiplex PCR, the TCRdb table keeps only in-frame clones and is missing some. The sample records fewer than 35,000 clones, roughly nine tenths being singletons. Remarks on this clone: Other DNA sequences of this sample code for an identical CDR3.

This TCR was recovered from an adult in good health. This chain joins TRBV29-1 and TRBJ1-1, with no clear D. The sample here was peripheral blood, taken on day 0 of AZD1222 vaccination. The CDR3 DNA reads TGCAGCGTTGAATCGGGTAACACTGAAGCTTTCTTT. It codes for CSVESGNTEAFF.